This T cell receptor beta chain was observed in a study of blood T cell repertoires in COVID-19. Study summary: Sources were T cells, B-cell-depleted T cells, or PBMCs; the material itself was cDNA or gDNA.

Original processing methods: Reference gene primer amplification yielded estimated nucleated cell counts. Repertoires were generated with immunoSEQ multiplex PCR, while TCRdb's copy carries only in-frame clones and drops some. The V and J calls and clone size were taken over from that table, and D and trimming were inferred from the DNA. The repertoire holds 280,000 or so clones, with 88% as singletons. The CDR3 sequence is 16 residues long. The germline CDR1 and CDR2 sequences are ENHRY and SYGVKD. The germline V and J ends were trimmed by 3 bases and 3 bases, with 16 bases remaining between them. The sequence came from a man aged 18 to 30 with active or convalescent COVID-19. Sequencing was done on a sample of peripheral blood. This chain uses TRBV10-3 with TRBJ2-3; possibly TRBD1 for D (6 bases). CDR3 coding DNA: TGTGCCATCAGTGATCCAGGGGTTGGGATAACAGATACGCAGTATTTT. Its translation: CAISDPGVGITDTQYF.